These T cell receptor beta chains were read from a single sample in a study of cytomegalovirus exposure and HLA in healthy donors. Profiling relied on immunoSEQ multiplex PCR, and the TCRdb table lists in-frame clones only, not all of them. Found here are 150,000 to 200,000 clones, 65% to 85% of them singletons; the top ten hold about 5%. Sequenced material: PBMCs. These receptors all stem from a woman in her fifties or sixties in good health and CMV-seropositive. Both conserved end residues are part of each CDR3. D genes are given only for firm matches. Part of the rows lack a size; the others show once, few, many or a class for expanded clones.

V	size	D	J	DNA	CDR3
TRBV5-1	-	TRBD2	TRBJ2-1	TGCGCCAGCAGCTTGGCGGGGGGGCTCCTCTACAATGAGCAGTTCTTC	CASSLAGGLLYNEQFF
TRBV9	-	TRBD2	TRBJ2-5	TGTGCCAGCAGCGTAGGAGGGACTAGCGGGAGTTTCGAGACCCAGTACTTC	CASSVGGTSGSFETQYF
TRBV6-5	-	TRBD1	TRBJ1-5	TGTGCCAGCAACACCAGACAGGGTCAGCCCCAGCATTTT	CASNTRQGQPQHF
TRBV9	-	-	TRBJ2-5	TGTGCCAGCAGCCCCCAAGGGGGGGAGCAGTACTTC	CASSPQGGEQYF
TRBV7-6	-	-	TRBJ2-6	TGTGCCAGCAGCTTAGGAACCGGGGGCTCTGGGGCCAACGTCCTGACTTTC	CASSLGTGGSGANVLTF
TRBV19	-	TRBD1	TRBJ1-5	TGTGCCAGTAGTAGGGATCGGACAGGGGGCAATCAGCCCCAGCATTTT	CASSRDRTGGNQPQHF
TRBV6-6	-	-	TRBJ1-1	TGTGCCAGCACCCAGCGGGGGTCGAACACTGAAGCTTTCTTT	CASTQRGSNTEAFF
TRBV15	-	-	TRBJ1-3	TGTGCCACCAGCAGAGACACCAGGATTGGAAACACCATATATTTT	CATSRDTRIGNTIYF
TRBV11-2	-	TRBD1	TRBJ2-1	TGTGCCAGCAAAGAGGACAGGGTTCTTAGTCACAATGAGCAGTTCTTC	CASKEDRVLSHNEQFF
TRBV5-6	-	TRBD1	TRBJ1-4	TGTGCCAGCAGTTCGGACAGGGCTTTATCAACTAATGAAAAACTGTTTTTT	CASSSDRALSTNEKLFF
TRBV29-1	-	-	TRBJ1-2	TGCAGCGTTGAAGATGCACAGCTCTATGGCTACACCTTC	CSVEDAQLYGYTF
TRBV11-2	-	-	TRBJ2-5	TGTGCCAGCAGCTTAATTCTGAACAGCCAAGAGACCCAGTACTTC	CASSLILNSQETQYF
TRBV4-1	-	-	TRBJ2-2	TGCGCCAGCAGCCAAGGGTCGGGTCGCCCGGGCACCGGGGAGCTGTTTTTT	CASSQGSGRPGTGELFF
TRBV11-2	-	-	TRBJ2-3	TGTGCCAGCACCTCGGGAGTCCCCGGGGATACGCAGTATTTT	CASTSGVPGDTQYF
TRBV5-1	-	TRBD2	TRBJ2-3	TGCGCCAGCAGCCCGGGTGGCGGGGGGGCCCCAGATACGCAGTATTTT	CASSPGGGGAPDTQYF
TRBV27	-	TRBD1	TRBJ1-2	TGTGCCAGCAGTTTACGACAGGGTCAAGGCTACACCTTC	CASSLRQGQGYTF
TRBV15	-	TRBD1	TRBJ1-2	TGTGCCACCAGCAGAGATGGGGGACAGGGAAGCGGCTACACCTTC	CATSRDGGQGSGYTF
TRBV19	-	-	TRBJ2-1	TGTGCCAGTAGTCTCCGCCCTATATACAATGAGCAGTTCTTC	CASSLRPIYNEQFF
TRBV5-4	once	-	TRBJ1-2	TGTGCCAGCAGCTTGGCAAGCGGGAAGGGGCGACACTATGGCTACACCTTC	CASSLASGKGRHYGYTF
TRBV11-2	-	-	TRBJ2-3	TGTGCCAGCAGCTTAGGAGACAGCCTATGGGATACGCAGTATTTT	CASSLGDSLWDTQYF
TRBV28	-	-	TRBJ2-3	TGTGCCAGCAGTTTTAGAGGGTGGGGAGATACGCAGTATTTT	CASSFRGWGDTQYF
TRBV29-1	-	TRBD1	TRBJ1-4	TGCAGCGCCTCGGGACAGGTTAATGAAAAACTGTTTTTT	CSASGQVNEKLFF
TRBV19	-	-	TRBJ2-3	TGTGCCAGTAGTGCCAGGGGTACAGATACGCAGTATTTT	CASSARGTDTQYF
TRBV9	-	-	TRBJ1-1	TGTGCCAGCAGCCCGGGGGGGTGGGGGGGAACTGAAGCTTTCTTT	CASSPGGWGGTEAFF
TRBV6-6	few	-	TRBJ1-1	TGTGCCAGCAGTTATAGAACTGAAGCTTTCTTT	CASSYRTEAFF
TRBV9	-	-	TRBJ2-1	TGTGCCAGCAGCCCCTCGCCAGGGGAGAATGAGCAGTTCTTC	CASSPSPGENEQFF
TRBV30	-	-	TRBJ2-5	TGTGCCTGGAGTCTGGCACAAGAGACCCAGTACTTC	CAWSLAQETQYF
TRBV28	-	TRBD1	TRBJ2-7	TGTGCCAGCAGCCTACCCCCGGGACAGGGAAGCTCCTACGAGCAGTACTTC	CASSLPPGQGSSYEQYF
TRBV11-2	-	-	TRBJ2-1	TGTGCCAGCAGCACGACGGTTCGGAGGAATGAGCAGTTCTTC	CASSTTVRRNEQFF
TRBV12-2	-	-	TRBJ2-1	TGTGCAAGTCGCTTAGAAGTGGCGGGAGTGATCAATGAGCAGTTCTTC	CASRLEVAGVINEQFF
TRBV7-3	-	-	TRBJ1-4	TGTGCCAGCAGCCTGGGGGGAGGTGAAAAACTGTTTTTT	CASSLGGGEKLFF
TRBV5-4	-	-	TRBJ1-4	TGTGCCAGCAGCTTGGGGGCAGATAATGAAAAACTGTTTTTT	CASSLGADNEKLFF
TRBV5-1	-	TRBD1	TRBJ2-5	TGCGCCAGCAGCGACCTCGGGACAGCTAAAGAGACCCAGTACTTC	CASSDLGTAKETQYF
TRBV7-8	-	-	TRBJ2-7	TGTGCCAGCAGCTTACAGGAGGTCGTCTACGAGCAGTACTTC	CASSLQEVVYEQYF
TRBV25-1	-	TRBD1	TRBJ1-4	TGTGCCAGCAGGGAGACAGGGAGTAATGAAAAACTGTTTTTT	CASRETGSNEKLFF
TRBV7-2	once	-	TRBJ1-1	TGTGCCAGCAGCTTAGTGTCCGGGGTGAACACTGAAGCTTTCTTT	CASSLVSGVNTEAFF
TRBV29-1	-	-	TRBJ2-1	TGCAGCGTTGTTGCGGATTCCTACAATGAGCAGTTCTTC	CSVVADSYNEQFF
TRBV5-1	-	TRBD1	TRBJ2-2	TGCGCCAGCAGCACGATTTCACAGGGGGACACCGGGGAGCTGTTTTTT	CASSTISQGDTGELFF
TRBV9	-	-	TRBJ2-3	TGTGCCAGCAGCGTCGGCAGGCGAGTTCCCACAGATACGCAGTATTTT	CASSVGRRVPTDTQYF
TRBV18	-	TRBD2	TRBJ2-7	TGTGCCAGCTCACCAAATCTCGGACTAGACTACGAGCAGTACTTC	CASSPNLGLDYEQYF
TRBV6-1	-	-	TRBJ1-1	TGTGCCAGCAGTGAATGGGCCAGTGGCACTGAAGCTTTCTTT	CASSEWASGTEAFF
TRBV28	-	TRBD1	TRBJ2-7	TGTGCCAGCAACCCGGGACAGGACTCCTACGAGCAGTACTTC	CASNPGQDSYEQYF
TRBV29-1	once	TRBD1	TRBJ1-1	TGCAGCGTTGGGACAGGGGGCATCACCGAAGCTTTCTTT	CSVGTGGITEAFF
TRBV28	-	-	TRBJ1-4	TGTGCCAGCAGGCGACCGTACAGGGAAAAACTGTTTTTT	CASRRPYREKLFF
TRBV7-2	-	TRBD2	TRBJ2-1	TGTGCCAGCAGCTTACGACTAGCGGGAGCTTCCTACAATGAGCAGTTCTTC	CASSLRLAGASYNEQFF